This passage covers 25 T cell receptor beta chains from one sample sequenced in a study of Ad26.COV2.S vaccination and SARS-CoV-2 variants. Treatment given: some 20 received Ad26.COV2.S at low or high dose, single or two shots; about 5 received placebo; per-sample allocation not given. Sample collection was performed on day 63 after the first vaccine or placebo injection. Repertoires were generated with immunoSEQ multiplex PCR, while TCRdb's copy carries only in-frame clones and drops some. The data contain 440,000 or so clones, less than 95% of them singletons. The sample in question was peripheral blood, obtained in a trial of Ad26.COV2.S vaccine versus placebo. Receptor source: a person between 18 and 65 years old who received the Ad26.COV2.S COVID-19 vaccine or a placebo.

This clone was counted a few times. This sequence joins TRBV27 and TRBJ1-5; possible D gene TRBD1, 5 bases. V was clipped by 2 bases and J by 2 bases, with 13 bases between them. Germline V lookup: CDR1 MNHEY, CDR2 SMNVEV (reference sequence). The CDR3 is 16 residues long. Written as DNA, the CDR3 is TGTGCCAGCAGTTTACCATTGGGGGGGTGCAATCAGCCCCAGCATTTT. This sequence encodes CASSLPLGGCNQPQHF.

The rearrangement uses TRBV7-9 and TRBJ2-7; D is possibly TRBD1 (6 bases). Trimming shortened V by 1 base and J by 7 bases, and 14 bases separated the two germline ends. The CDR3 is 14 amino acids. Per germline, CDR1 SEHNR and CDR2 FQNEAQ (reference sequence). This CDR3 is CASSLVDSPGEQYF. CDR3 sequence (DNA): TGTGCCAGCAGCTTAGTGGACAGCCCAGGGGAGCAGTACTTC.

Notes on this clone: A read error is possible here, since a much larger clone lies one base away. The CDR3 here is CASSLDSNQPQHF. CDR3 DNA: TGTGCCAGCAGCTTAGATAGCAATCAGCCCCAGCATTTT. The gene calls are TRBV6-6 and TRBJ1-5; no reliable D call. CDR1 is MNHNY, CDR2 SVGAGI, per germline (reference sequence). The CDR3 extends over 13 amino acids. The V end lost 6 bases, the J end lost 0 bases, and 6 bases lay between the germline ends.

This clone occurred once. This chain connects TRBV3-1 (or the pseudogene TRBV3-2) to TRBJ2-5, with unresolved D. V was pared by 4 bases and J by 1 base, with 1 base between. Germline V gives CDR1 LGHDT, CDR2 YNNKEL (reference sequence). The CDR3 has 11 residues. The chain's CDR3 is CASSPQETQYF. CDR3 DNA sequence: TGTGCCAGCAGCCCCCAAGAGACCCAGTACTTC.

The chain recombines TRBV5-5 with TRBJ2-7; no reliable D call. The CDR3 is 14 residues long. V lost 3 bases and J 1 base, leaving 11 bases between the germline ends. The V gene's germline CDR1 is SGHKS and CDR2 YYEKEE (reference sequence). DNA of the CDR3: TGTGCCAGCAGCTCCTCACAAGGTTCCTACGAGCAGTACTTC. Translating it yields CASSSSQGSYEQYF.

This clone has just one count. This chain connects TRBV14 to TRBJ2-7; D remains unclear. V gave up 0 bases and J gave up 5 bases, with 14 bases separating them. This CDR3 spans 15 amino acids. Germline lookup yields CDR1 SGHDN and CDR2 FVKESK. The CDR3 is CASSQDVAGWDEQYF. The CDR3, as DNA: TGTGCCAGCAGCCAAGATGTGGCAGGTTGGGACGAGCAGTACTTC.

This sequence joins TRBV7-2 and TRBJ2-1, with TRBD2 matching over 13 bases. The CDR3 contains 15 residues. Trimming cost V 5 bases and J 9 bases; bases outside gene matches: 7. Germline loops: CDR1 SGHTA, CDR2 FQGNSA. The CDR3 nucleotides read TGTGCCAGCAGCCCGACTAGCGGGAGGAGGGGTGAGCAGTTCTTC. Translation gives CASSPTSGRRGEQFF.

The chain recombines TRBV14 with TRBJ2-7, with 7 bases identical to TRBD2. V shed 1 base and J 2 bases; nucleotides not matched to a gene: 8. The CDR3 sequence is 16 residues long. The germline V gene encodes CDR1 SGHDN and CDR2 FVKESK. The CDR3 nucleotides are TGTGCCAGCAGCCAAGCCTCTAGCGGTCCTGCCTACGAGCAGTACTTC. Translation gives CASSQASSGPAYEQYF.

The CDR3 reads CASSLETGLNTGELFF. The CDR3 coding sequence is TGTGCCAGCAGCTTAGAAACGGGACTAAACACCGGGGAGCTGTTTTTT. The chain combines TRBV7-6 with TRBJ2-2; 7 bases fit TRBD2. V trimming: 1 base; J trimming: 2 bases; junction bases outside the gene matches: 4. This CDR3 has 16 amino acids. CDR1 SGHVS and CDR2 FNYEAQ come from the germline V gene.

This clone was counted a single time. The rearrangement joins TRBV4-1 to TRBJ2-5, with 9 bases fitting TRBD1. CDR1 is MGHRA and CDR2 is YSYEKL in the germline V gene. This CDR3 has 15 residues. V trimming: 5 bases; J trimming: 5 bases; junction bases outside the gene matches: 9. The DNA of the CDR3 is TGCGCCAGCAGCTTCCGGGACAGGGAGGAGGAGACCCAGTACTTC. It specifies CASSFRDREEETQYF.

The genes are TRBV28 and TRBJ2-7; D may be TRBD1 (6 bases). The germline gives CDR1 MDHEN, CDR2 SYDVKM. The V gene lost 2 bases and the J gene lost 2 bases, with 10 bases spanning the gap. The length of the CDR3 is 14 residues. For the CDR3, the DNA is TGTGCCAGCAGTTTAGGGACACCAACCTACGAGCAGTACTTC. Protein product: CASSLGTPTYEQYF.

V gene TRBV28 combines with J gene TRBJ2-7; maybe TRBD2 (5 bases). This CDR3 has 15 amino acids. V was pared by 5 bases and J by 0 bases, with 14 bases between. Per germline, CDR1 MDHEN and CDR2 SYDVKM. CDR3 sequence reads: CASSPPGEGSYEQYF. The CDR3 DNA reads as TGTGCCAGCAGTCCCCCTGGAGAGGGCTCCTACGAGCAGTACTTC.

The chain joins TRBV7-9 to TRBJ1-6, with 9 bases that match TRBD1. The junction had 2 bases not matched to a gene; V was cut back by 5 bases and J by 3 bases. Germline V lookup: CDR1 SEHNR, CDR2 FQNEAQ (reference sequence). This CDR3 spans 15 amino acids. CDR3 sequence: CASSQGQGYNSPLHF. The CDR3 DNA follows: TGTGCCAGCAGCCAGGGACAGGGCTATAATTCACCCCTCCACTTT.

This chain links TRBV7-9 with TRBJ2-1; 8 bases align to TRBD2. The CDR3 is 15 residues long. Looked up from germline, CDR1 is SEHNR and CDR2 is FQNEAQ (reference sequence). The CDR3 is CASGAAGASYNEQFF. The CDR3 DNA reads TGTGCGAGCGGGGCAGCGGGGGCCTCCTACAATGAGCAGTTCTTC.

The gene calls are TRBV27 and TRBJ1-4; D uncertain. The CDR3 consists of 15 residues. Germline V gene data show CDR1 as MNHEY and CDR2 as SMNVEV (reference sequence). V lost 3 bases to trimming and J lost 5 bases, with 13 bases between them. CDR3 sequence: CASSFVAEVNEKLFF. Here the CDR3 DNA reads TGTGCCAGCAGTTTTGTGGCAGAAGTAAATGAAAAACTGTTTTTT.

The chain links TRBV15 to TRBJ2-7; D remains unclear. In germline, CDR1 is LNHNV, CDR2 YYDKDF (reference sequence). The CDR3 has 15 amino acids. The V gene lost 0 bases and the J gene lost 0 bases, with 9 bases spanning the gap. CDR3 nucleotides: TGTGCCACCAGCAGAGACAGGTCCAGCTCCTACGAGCAGTACTTC. This encodes CATSRDRSSSYEQYF.

This chain uses TRBV28 with TRBJ1-2; 8 bases match TRBD1. The CDR3 totals 17 residues. After removal of 5 bases from V and 3 bases from J, the junction contained 14 bases not matched to a gene. In germline, CDR1 is MDHEN, CDR2 SYDVKM. CDR3 sequence: CASSQDRGRDRYYGYTF. The CDR3 DNA follows: TGTGCCAGCAGTCAGGATCGGGGTAGGGACAGGTACTATGGCTACACCTTC.

The chain couples TRBV9 to TRBJ2-7; 7 bases align to TRBD1. Germline-derived CDR1 and CDR2 are SGDLS and YYNGEE. With V trimmed by 0 bases and J by 4 bases, 7 bases remained unmatched. The CDR3 has 15 residues. The CDR3 DNA follows: TGTGCCAGCAGCGTAGCTGATGGGACAGATTACGAGCAGTACTTC. As protein: CASSVADGTDYEQYF.

This clone has a single count. The CDR3 DNA is TGTGCCAGCAGCTTAGGGAGCGGGAGGACCAACAATGAGCAGTTCTTC. Residues: CASSLGSGRTNNEQFF. J is TRBJ2-1 and V is TRBV11-1, with 9 nucleotides matching TRBD2. The CDR3 spans 16 residues. V dropped 1 base and J dropped 5; count of bases not matched to a gene: 6. Germline V gene lookup returns CDR1 SGHAT and CDR2 FQDESV (reference sequence).

The chain uses TRBV28 and TRBJ2-2; tentative D call: TRBD1 (5 bases). CDR3 size: 14 residues. Trimming removed 2 bases at V and 4 bases at J, with 8 bases between. From germline, CDR1 is MDHEN and CDR2 SYDVKM. The CDR3 coding sequence is TGTGCCAGCAGTTTAGGTCAGGGCACCGGGGAGCTGTTTTTT. Translation: CASSLGQGTGELFF.

This clone appeared a single time. V is TRBV19 and J is TRBJ2-3, with D hard to call. The germline gives CDR1 LNHDA, CDR2 SQIVND (reference sequence). Trimming cost V 2 bases and J 0 bases, with 9 bases left between them. The CDR3 has 15 residues. The CDR3 sequence: CASSIIGSSTDTQYF. Written as DNA, the CDR3 is TGTGCCAGTAGTATAATAGGTTCTAGCACAGATACGCAGTATTTT.

This clone was seen only a few times. V and J are TRBV6-4 and TRBJ2-2, with 9 nucleotides matching TRBD2. Trimming cost V 0 bases and J 7 bases; bases outside gene matches: 0. The germline gives CDR1 MRHNA, CDR2 SNTAGT. The CDR3 spans 14 residues. CDR3 bases: TGTGCCAGCAGTGACTCTAGCGGGAGCGGGGAGCTGTTTTTT. It codes for CASSDSSGSGELFF.

The chain couples TRBV9 to TRBJ2-3; 8 nucleotides match TRBD2. Germline trimming cut 0 bases from V and 0 bases from J; bases unmatched to any gene: 24. In germline, CDR1 is SGDLS, CDR2 YYNGEE. This CDR3 is 23 amino acids long. This CDR3 is CASSVGGGVFWTSPRTSTDTQYF. CDR3 nucleotides: TGTGCCAGCAGCGTAGGTGGTGGAGTTTTTTGGACTAGCCCCCGCACTAGCACAGATACGCAGTATTTT.

This sequence joins TRBV24-1 and TRBJ2-2; tentatively, D is TRBD2 (5 bases). V was pared by 1 base and J by 6 bases, with 5 bases between. From germline, CDR1 is KGHDR and CDR2 SFDVKD. This CDR3 region has 13 residues. CDR3 amino acids: CATSDLAAGELFF. The CDR3 DNA is TGTGCCACCAGTGATTTAGCGGCCGGGGAGCTGTTTTTT.

This sequence joins TRBV14 and TRBJ1-1; TRBD1 matches 7 bases. CDR3 length equals 17 residues. The J segment lost 1 base and the V segment lost 2 bases, leaving 10 bases of the junction unmatched. CDR1 is SGHDN and CDR2 is FVKESK in the germline V gene. The CDR3 sequence: CASSQPRTGDTNTEAFF. CDR3 nucleotides: TGTGCCAGCAGCCAACCCCGGACAGGCGATACGAACACTGAAGCTTTCTTT.